This TCR beta chain was obtained from a study of low-dose radiotherapy and immunotherapy resistance in tumors. cDNA synthesis used a TRAV/TRBV-specific primer set for both chains. TCRs were amplified for approximately 22 PCR cycles with a constant-region primer and V-primer adapter. TCRdb ran MiXCR on the reads and lists one entry per CDR3 protein. The sample consists of tens of thousands of distinct CDR3 sequences, roughly a sixth of them appearing once. This clonotype was observed many times. Time point described: before trial treatment. V lost 3 bases to trimming and J lost 6 bases; unmatched junction nucleotides: 2. CDR1 ENHRY and CDR2 SYGVKD come from the germline V gene. This CDR3 region has 13 residues.

Sequenced here: PBMCs, sampled before treatment. The chain is built from TRBV10-3 and TRBJ2-7, with 10 bases that match TRBD2. The clonotype was recovered from a male donor with prostate cancer. In DNA, the CDR3 is TGTGCCATCAGTGACCAGCGGGGGGGCGAGCAGTACTTC. Its translation is CAISDQRGGEQYF.